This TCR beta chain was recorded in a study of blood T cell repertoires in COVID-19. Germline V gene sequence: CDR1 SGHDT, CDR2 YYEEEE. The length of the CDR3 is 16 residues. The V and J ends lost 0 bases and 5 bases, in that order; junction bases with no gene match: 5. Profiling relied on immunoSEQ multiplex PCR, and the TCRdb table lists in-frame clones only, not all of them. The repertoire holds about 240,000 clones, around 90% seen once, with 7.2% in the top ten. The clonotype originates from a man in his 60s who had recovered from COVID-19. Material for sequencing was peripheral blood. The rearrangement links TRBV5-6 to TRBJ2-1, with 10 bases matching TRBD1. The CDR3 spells CASSLDPGQGNNEQFF. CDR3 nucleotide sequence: TGTGCCAGCAGCTTGGACCCGGGACAGGGGAACAATGAGCAGTTCTTC.